A selection of T cell receptor beta chains follows, all from one sample in a study of shared clonotypes between healthy human individuals. Measured with immunoSEQ multiplex PCR; TCRdb has only the in-frame clones, and not every one. The sample yields about 870,000 clones, approximately 92% seen once. Sequenced material: naive CD8+ T cells sorted from blood. All receptors derive from a man under 40 in good health. The CDR3 runs from the conserved cysteine through the conserved F or W. Each record gives: V gene, J gene, D gene, clone size, CDR3 DNA, CDR3 protein. D genes are given only for firm matches. Part of the rows lack a size; the others show once, few, many or a class for expanded clones.

TRBV7-9	TRBJ2-7	TRBD2	-	TGTGCCAGCAGACAAGGGACTAGCGGAGCATACGAGCAGTACTTC	CASRQGTSGAYEQYF
TRBV19	TRBJ2-7	TRBD2	-	TGTGCCAGTTCCAAGGGGAGGGTGACTAGCGTCAACTACGAGCAGTACTTC	CASSKGRVTSVNYEQYF
TRBV4-3	TRBJ1-2	TRBD1	-	TGCGCCAGCAGCCAAGGGGAGGACAGGAACTATGGCTACACCTTC	CASSQGEDRNYGYTF
TRBV19	TRBJ1-2	-	once	TGTGCCAGTAGTATTCCCGGACTCTATGGCTACACCTTC	CASSIPGLYGYTF
TRBV28	TRBJ1-5	-	-	TGTGCCAGCAGTTTGGGGGAATGGGATTCAGGCTATAGCAATCAGCCCCAGCATTTT	CASSLGEWDSGYSNQPQHF
TRBV7-3	TRBJ2-1	TRBD1	-	TGTGCCAGCAGACGGGACAGTGCCCTTGTAAATGAGCAGTTCTTC	CASRRDSALVNEQFF
TRBV29-1	TRBJ2-5	-	-	TGCAGCGGATATCTGGGAGAGACCCAGTACTTC	CSGYLGETQYF
TRBV6-5	TRBJ1-1	-	-	TGTGCCAGCAGTCGCACAGGGATACTGAACACTGAAGCTTTCTTT	CASSRTGILNTEAFF
TRBV18	TRBJ2-3	-	-	TGTGCCAGCTCACCGGGAAGGCAGGGAGACCATACGCAGTATTTT	CASSPGRQGDHTQYF
TRBV27	TRBJ1-1	-	-	TGTGCCAGCAGTGCACTTAACTTCGACGGAGCTTTCTTT	CASSALNFDGAFF